The 21 T cell receptor beta chains presented below share a single source sample, sequenced in a study of T cells after yellow fever vaccination. Each CDR3 protein is one row after TCRdb ran MiXCR on the 5' RACE reads. Of approximately 300,000 distinct CDR3 sequences in the sample, around 6.8% were seen once. The specimen comprised PBMCs, sampled more than 35 days after the first yellow fever vaccination. Every receptor here comes from a man aged 18 to 35 who received the YFV17D yellow fever vaccine.

This chain uses TRBV2 with TRBJ2-3; possible D gene TRBD1, 6 bases. Germline V gene lookup returns CDR1 SNHLY and CDR2 FYNNEI. This CDR3 has 14 amino acids. Trimming stripped 9 bases from V and 4 bases from J, with 17 bases between. DNA of the CDR3: TGTGCCAGTTCCCAATGGGGGCCGGCAGATACGCAGTATTTT. It encodes CASSQWGPADTQYF.

V and J are TRBV19 and TRBJ2-1, with no clear D. The CDR3 has 16 residues. Germline V gene sequence: CDR1 LNHDA, CDR2 SQIVND (reference sequence). V lost 5 bases and J 5 bases, leaving 19 bases between the germline ends. Here the CDR3 reads CASSDPRMATDNEQFF. CDR3 DNA sequence: TGTGCCAGTAGTGACCCAAGGATGGCTACGGACAATGAGCAGTTCTTC.

This clonotype has only a few counts. The genes are TRBV5-5 and TRBJ1-6; TRBD1 agrees at 9 bases. Germline assignment: CDR1 SGHKS and CDR2 YYEKEE (reference sequence). CDR3 length: 16 residues. Trimming took 4 bases from V and 9 from J; bases not matched to a gene: 11. The CDR3 protein is CASSPPPGQGGSPLHF. The CDR3 DNA reads as TGTGCCAGCAGCCCGCCCCCGGGACAGGGAGGTTCACCCCTCCACTTT.

The V gene is TRBV4-3, the J gene TRBJ2-2, with a possible D match to TRBD2 (6 bases). The CDR3 extends over 13 amino acids. V lost 1 base to trimming and J lost 6 bases, with 6 bases between them. Germline V gene lookup returns CDR1 LGHNA and CDR2 YSLEER. The DNA for the CDR3 is TGCGCCAGCAGCCAAGGACTAGCCGGGGAGCTGTTTTTT. Translating gives CASSQGLAGELFF.

This chain joins TRBV29-1 and TRBJ2-1; 7 bases map to TRBD2. In germline, CDR1 is SQVTM, CDR2 ANQGSEA. After removal of 1 base from V and 10 bases from J, the junction contained 4 bases not matched to a gene. The CDR3 is 12 amino acids. CDR3 residues: CSVEVQRGEQFF. The CDR3 DNA is TGCAGCGTTGAAGTCCAGCGGGGAGAGCAGTTCTTC.

The CDR3 DNA follows: TGTGCCAGCAGTCTTGGGGTCCTCTGGAAACTGTTTTTT. Its protein is CASSLGVLWKLFF. The chain combines TRBV5-5 with TRBJ1-4; the D is unclear. This CDR3 has 13 amino acids. Germline CDR1 and CDR2: SGHKS and YYEKEE (reference sequence). V lost 5 bases and J 11 bases, leaving 16 bases between the germline ends.

The chain joins TRBV20-1 to TRBJ1-5, with unresolved D. The germline V gene has CDR1 DFQATT and CDR2 SNEGSKA (reference sequence). This CDR3 has 15 amino acids. Between the trimmed V and J ends, which lost 1 base and 0 bases, there was a span of 10 bases. The CDR3 DNA is TGCAGTGCTAGAGGGGCAGGATATAGCAATCAGCCCCAGCATTTT. It yields the protein CSARGAGYSNQPQHF.

This clonotype has at least ten counts. The chain is built from TRBV12-3 or TRBV12-4 and TRBJ2-7; a weak D match, TRBD1 (5 bases). The CDR3 length is 15 residues. V shed 5 bases and J shed 6 bases, with 20 bases lying between them. The CDR3 nucleotides are TGTGCCAGCAGTAACCATATGGGGCCGGGTCTCGAGCAGTACTTC. Translated: CASSNHMGPGLEQYF.

V and J are TRBV28 and TRBJ2-1; 8 bases fit TRBD2. Trimming at V came to 2 bases and at J to 5 bases, leaving 11 bases not matched to a gene. Germline lookup yields CDR1 MDHEN and CDR2 SYDVKM. This CDR3 spans 17 amino acids. This chain's CDR3 is CASSLGAGGEYDNEQFF. CDR3 bases: TGTGCCAGCAGTTTAGGGGCGGGGGGCGAATATGACAATGAGCAGTTCTTC. Using reference TRBV28 and TRBJ2-1 for the parts outside the CDR3, the full variable domain is DVKVTQSSRYLVKRTGEKVFLECVQDMDHENMFWYRQDPGLGLRLIYFSYDVKMKEKGDIPEGYSVSREKKERFSLILESASTNQTSMYLCASSLGAGGEYDNEQFFGPGTRLTVL.

This clonotype was observed a few times. The chain employs TRBV10-3 and TRBJ1-3, with 9 nucleotides matching TRBD1. J was trimmed by 3 bases and V by 6 bases; bases with no gene match: 6. Germline V gives CDR1 ENHRY, CDR2 SYGVKD. The CDR3 spans 15 residues. CDR3 loop: CAISGTGRLGNTIYF. The CDR3 DNA reads as TGTGCCATCAGCGGGACAGGGAGACTTGGAAACACCATATATTTT.

This clonotype was detected many times. The chain has TRBV7-2 and TRBJ2-1, with D uncertain. Germline V gene sequence: CDR1 SGHTA, CDR2 FQGNSA. CDR3 length equals 13 residues. V was trimmed by 1 base and J by 12 bases, leaving 13 bases between them. In nucleotides, the CDR3 is TGTGCCAGCAGCTTAGGAGCCGGCGGACGGCAGTTCTTC. It translates to CASSLGAGGRQFF.

The V and J genes are TRBV15 and TRBJ2-5, with TRBD2 matching 12 bases. The CDR3 covers 16 residues. The germline CDR1 and CDR2 sequences are LNHNV and YYDKDF (reference sequence). The J segment lost 2 bases and the V segment lost 7 bases, leaving 8 bases of the junction unmatched. The CDR3 spells CATIRTSGVGQETQYF. Here the CDR3 DNA reads TGTGCCACCATACGGACTAGCGGGGTTGGGCAAGAGACCCAGTACTTC.

This clonotype was observed a few times. The genes are TRBV4-1 and TRBJ2-1; no firm D call. With 1 base removed from V and 8 bases from J, the gap between germline ends came to 9 bases. The CDR3 spans 13 residues. Germline loops: CDR1 MGHRA, CDR2 YSYEKL. In DNA form, the CDR3 reads TGCGCCAGCAGCCAAGTGGAGTTGGATGAGCAGTTCTTC. It is translated as CASSQVELDEQFF.

J is TRBJ2-3 and V is TRBV7-2; possibly TRBD2 for D (5 bases). Germline assignment: CDR1 SGHTA and CDR2 FQGNSA. The CDR3 spans 16 residues. Trimming cost V 5 bases and J 2 bases, with 17 bases left between them. Here the CDR3 reads CASSNYLMGVTDTQYF. DNA of the CDR3: TGTGCCAGCAGCAACTACCTGATGGGAGTCACAGATACGCAGTATTTT.

This clonotype was found a few times. The genes are TRBV7-6 and TRBJ1-1, with 7 bases identical to TRBD1. The ends lost 4 bases at V and 6 bases at J; junction bases unmatched: 5. CDR3 length: 13 amino acids. Germline V CDR1 and CDR2: SGHVS, FNYEAQ. The CDR3 sequence: CASSSLDRPEAFF. The DNA of the CDR3 is TGTGCCAGCAGCTCATTGGACAGGCCTGAAGCTTTCTTT.

This clonotype was detected only a few times. This chain connects TRBV10-3 to TRBJ2-1; TRBD1 is a possible D gene (5 bases). The CDR3 sequence is 13 residues long. Trimming stripped 3 bases from V and 10 bases from J, with 13 bases between. CDR1 and CDR2 from the germline V gene are ENHRY and SYGVKD. CDR3 protein: CAISEGGAGEQFF. CDR3 nucleotide sequence: TGTGCCATCAGTGAAGGTGGGGCTGGGGAGCAGTTCTTC.

This clonotype has more than one count but fewer than ten. This chain connects TRBV12-3 or TRBV12-4 to TRBJ1-5; no clear D. V was shortened by 5 bases and J by 7 bases, with 15 bases between the two germline ends. The CDR3 spans 14 residues. The CDR3 protein is CASSRVSTGQPQHF. CDR3 sequence (DNA): TGTGCCAGCAGTCGGGTCTCCACGGGGCAGCCCCAGCATTTT.

The chain uses TRBV4-3 and TRBJ1-5; D is possibly TRBD1 (6 bases). In germline, CDR1 is LGHNA, CDR2 YSLEER. V was pared by 0 bases and J by 4 bases, with 10 bases between. The CDR3 extends over 15 amino acids. CDR3 in amino acids: CASSQDTGINQPQHF. The CDR3, as DNA: TGCGCCAGCAGCCAAGATACAGGGATTAATCAGCCCCAGCATTTT.

In DNA form, the CDR3 reads TGTGCCAGCAGCTTATGGGGGGCGGATTCCGGGGAGCTGTTTTTT. This translates into CASSLWGADSGELFF. The rearrangement links TRBV11-2 to TRBJ2-2; D might be TRBD1 or TRBD2, each matching 6 bases. The CDR3 runs 15 residues. Trimming removed 2 bases from V and 6 bases from J, with 13 bases in between. From germline, CDR1 is SGHAT and CDR2 FQNNGV.

Ten or more counts support this clonotype. J is TRBJ2-7 and V is TRBV5-6; perhaps D is TRBD1 or TRBD2 (5 bases each). The CDR3 runs to 14 residues. Germline loops: CDR1 SGHDT, CDR2 YYEEEE. The V gene lost 3 bases and the J gene lost 5 bases, with 15 bases spanning the gap. This CDR3 reads CASSSLQGVDEQYV. The DNA for the CDR3 is TGTGCCAGCAGCTCTCTTCAGGGAGTAGACGAGCAGTACGTC.

V is TRBV12-3 or TRBV12-4 and J is TRBJ2-1, with a weak D call TRBD2 (6 bases). V lost 7 bases and J 0 bases, leaving 13 bases between the germline ends. This CDR3 has 15 residues. The CDR3 region has the DNA TGTGCCAGCACCTACCGGGGGAGCTCCTACAATGAGCAGTTCTTC. Translating it yields CASTYRGSSYNEQFF.